This T cell receptor (beta chain) derives from a study of CD8 T cells in Susac syndrome. Reverse transcription of roughly 0.5 to 1 ug RNA was performed with random hexamers. The method of amplification for TCR beta CDR3 was immunoSEQ multiplex PCR, covering 54 Vbeta and 13 Jbeta. Each CDR3 protein is one row after TCRdb ran MiXCR on the immunoSEQ multiplex PCR reads. The sample yields 130,000 to 150,000 distinct CDR3 sequences, roughly 94% seen once. The CDR3 has 15 residues. V was pared by 0 bases and J by 5 bases, with 4 bases of the junction left unmatched. Germline V lookup: CDR1 SGHRS, CDR2 YFSETQ. Sequencing of TCR beta was performed on blood CD8+ T cells and on blood CD4+ T cells.

The V and J genes are TRBV5-1 and TRBJ1-5; 8 bases line up with TRBD1. Sequencing input: CD4+ T cells from PBMCs. The clonotype originates from a human donor in good health. The CDR3 DNA sequence: TGCGCCAGCAGCTTGGGGGGACAGGAGTATCAGCCCCAGCATTTT. Protein: CASSLGGQEYQPQHF.